This record concerns one TCR beta chain sequence. The sample belongs to a study of cytomegalovirus exposure and HLA in healthy donors. Donors were ostensibly healthy at sampling, although undocumented immune exposures were probable. The length of the CDR3 is 14 residues. Per germline, CDR1 SQVTM and CDR2 ANQGSEA. The ends were cut back, 2 bases at V and 1 base at J, with 11 bases in the middle. A multiplex PCR was run with 60 Vbeta primers and 13 Jbeta primers. Libraries were prepared by immunoSEQ multiplex PCR; TCRdb keeps only in-frame clonotypes and omits some of them. The sample includes 80,000 or so clones.

The chain joins TRBV29-1 to TRBJ1-1, with D hard to call. The TCR comes from a woman in her twenties or thirties in good health and CMV-seronegative. The source material was PBMCs. The CDR3 here is CSVERRQPNTEAFF. In DNA form, the CDR3 reads TGCAGCGTTGAACGGCGACAACCGAACACTGAAGCTTTCTTT.